Shown below are 10 T cell receptor beta chains from a single sample sequenced in a study of beta chain features in type 1 diabetes (dated by TCRdb to the late 2010s). Libraries were made using the immunoSEQ multiplex PCR assay. The entire amount of isolated RNA was reverse transcribed using the High Capacity cDNA Reverse Transcription Kit, so the sequenced TCRB transcripts were expressed ones. TCRdb mirrors the immuneACCESS table, restricted to in-frame sequences. Some clones are absent from its copies; in checked studies, under half trace to an unresolved V gene, and the reason for the others is unknown. This sample lists fewer than 900,000 clones; 17% were detected once. The top ten hold 0.023% of the sample. Sequencing was carried out using naive CD4+ T cells from blood. This sample's cell subset or site label indicates: true naive CD4+ T cells. The receptors originated from a woman between 18 and 30 years old in good health.

This clone was counted only a few times. The gene calls are TRBV27 and TRBJ2-2; 10 positions agree with TRBD1. V was clipped by 5 bases and J by 6 bases; unmatched bases: 6. The V gene's germline CDR1 is MNHEY and CDR2 SMNVEV (reference sequence). The length of the CDR3 is 15 residues. CDR3 sequence (DNA): TGTGCCAGCAGTCCGGGACAGGGGAGGGCCGGGGAGCTGTTTTTT. The encoded protein is CASSPGQGRAGELFF.

V and J are TRBV2 and TRBJ2-5; D is perhaps TRBD2 (7 bases). The V end lost 2 bases, the J end lost 7 bases, and 14 bases lay between the germline ends. CDR3 length: 14 amino acids. CDR1 is SNHLY and CDR2 is FYNNEI in the germline V gene. CDR3 in amino acids: CASSEIRGAATQYF. For the CDR3, the DNA is TGTGCCAGCAGTGAAATTCGGGGGGCAGCGACCCAGTACTTC.

V usage is TRBV11-2 and J usage is TRBJ2-1, with D possibly being TRBD2 (5 bases). The CDR3 has 17 amino acids. Germline lookup yields CDR1 SGHAT and CDR2 FQNNGV. V lost 5 bases to trimming and J lost 5 bases, with 22 bases between them. The CDR3 region is CASSLRRVSGPHNEQFF. The DNA for the CDR3 is TGTGCCAGCAGCCTGAGACGAGTAAGCGGCCCCCACAATGAGCAGTTCTTC.

This clone was detected only a few times. Other DNA sequences of this sample code for an identical CDR3. The chain carries TRBV7-2 and TRBJ2-6, with TRBD1 as a possible D gene (5 bases). Between the trimmed V and J ends, which lost 0 bases and 2 bases, there was a span of 5 bases. Germline V CDR1 and CDR2: SGHTA, FQGNSA. The CDR3 runs 15 residues. The CDR3 loop is CASSLAGAGANVLTF. In DNA form, the CDR3 reads TGTGCCAGCAGCTTAGCAGGGGCTGGGGCCAACGTCCTGACTTTC. Complete variable domain (other parts from reference TRBV7-2 and TRBJ2-6): GAGVSQSPSNKVTEKGKDVELRCDPISGHTALYWYRQSLGQGLEFLIYFQGNSAPDKSGLPSDRFSAERTGGSVSTLTIQRTQQEDSAVYLCASSLAGAGANVLTFGAGSRLTVL.

This chain's CDR3 is CATSRDLNLYEQYF. The CDR3 region has the DNA TGTGCCACTTCCCGGGACCTGAATCTCTACGAGCAGTACTTC. This rearrangement joins TRBV19 to TRBJ2-7; the D call may be TRBD1 or TRBD2 (5 bases each). CDR3 length: 14 residues. The V end was cut by 10 bases, the J end by 3 bases, with 19 bases between. The germline V gene encodes CDR1 LNHDA and CDR2 SQIVND (reference sequence).

V and J are TRBV7-6 and TRBJ2-5; weak D call: TRBD2 (6 bases). With 2 bases removed from V and 4 bases from J, the gap between germline ends came to 14 bases. This CDR3 comprises 15 residues. From germline, CDR1 is SGHVS and CDR2 FNYEAQ. In nucleotides, the CDR3 is TGTGCCAGCAGCTTATGGAGGGAGGCGGGAGAGACCCAGTACTTC. It is translated as CASSLWREAGETQYF.

This rearrangement joins TRBV4-3 to TRBJ2-6; TRBD1 agrees at 8 bases. The CDR3 is made up of 18 amino acids. V lost 1 base, J lost 0 bases, and 5 bases stayed unmatched. The germline V gene has CDR1 LGHNA and CDR2 YSLEER. Here the CDR3 reads CASSQAGTGDSGANVLTF. The CDR3 DNA is TGCGCCAGCAGCCAAGCCGGGACAGGCGACTCTGGGGCCAACGTCCTGACTTTC.

This clone showed up just a few times. The chain carries TRBV28 and TRBJ1-5; no clear D. The germline V gene has CDR1 MDHEN and CDR2 SYDVKM. CDR3 size: 14 residues. The germline V and J ends were trimmed by 5 bases and 6 bases, with 14 bases remaining between them. CDR3 nucleotides: TGTGCCAGCAGTAATGACGGAATGCGTCAGCCCCAGCATTTT. It encodes CASSNDGMRQPQHF.

This clone was seen a handful of times. The rearrangement links TRBV11-2 to TRBJ2-7; TRBD2 agrees at 8 bases. Germline CDR1 reads SGHAT; CDR2 reads FQNNGV. The CDR3 consists of 14 residues. Losses at the gene ends were 5 bases for V and 4 bases for J; bases not matched to a gene: 7. DNA for the CDR3: TGTGCCAGCAGCCTACTAGCGGAGCGGTACGAGCAGTACTTC. It encodes CASSLLAERYEQYF.

This clone was detected only a few times. The gene calls are TRBV20-1 and TRBJ2-1; tentatively, D is TRBD1 (5 bases). The V end lost 6 bases, the J end lost 8 bases, and 11 bases lay between the germline ends. CDR3 length equals 11 residues. The germline V gene has CDR1 DFQATT and CDR2 SNEGSKA (reference sequence). The CDR3 DNA sequence: TGCAGTGCCCACCAGGGATATGAGCAGTTCTTC. Translating gives CSAHQGYEQFF.